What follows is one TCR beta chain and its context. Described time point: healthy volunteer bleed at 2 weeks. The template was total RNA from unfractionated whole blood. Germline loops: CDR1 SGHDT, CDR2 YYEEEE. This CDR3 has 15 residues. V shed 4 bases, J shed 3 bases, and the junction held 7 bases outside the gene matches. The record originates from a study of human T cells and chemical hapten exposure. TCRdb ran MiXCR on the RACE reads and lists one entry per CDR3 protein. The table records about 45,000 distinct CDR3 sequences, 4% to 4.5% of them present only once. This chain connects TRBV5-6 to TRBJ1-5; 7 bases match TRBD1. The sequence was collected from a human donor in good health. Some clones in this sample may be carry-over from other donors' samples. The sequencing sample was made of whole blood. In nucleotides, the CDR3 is TGTGCCAGCAGCGCGACAGGGCTAATCAATCAGCCCCAGCATTTT. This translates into CASSATGLINQPQHF.